Presented here are 13 T cell receptor beta chains from one specimen sequenced in a study of cytomegalovirus exposure and HLA in healthy donors. PCR involved 60 Vbeta and 13 Jbeta primers. Produced via immunoSEQ multiplex PCR; TCRdb's table is partial and in-frame only. The table records 110,000 to 150,000 clones, around two thirds of them present only once. The specimen was PBMCs. All receptors derive from a woman aged 60-75 years in good health and CMV-seropositive.

This clone was seen a handful of times. V is TRBV18 and J is TRBJ2-6; a weak D match, TRBD1 (6 bases). The CDR3 loop spans 15 amino acids. Trimming left V 3 bases short and J 0 bases short, with 6 bases between. CDR1 and CDR2 from the germline V gene are KGHSH and LQKENI. For the CDR3, the DNA is TGTGCCAGCTCACCGGACAGCTCTGGGGCCAACGTCCTGACTTTC. Amino acids: CASSPDSSGANVLTF.

Here the CDR3 reads CASSLDRYEQYF. Written as DNA, the CDR3 is TGCGCCAGCAGCTTGGACCGGTACGAGCAGTACTTC. This chain connects TRBV5-1 to TRBJ2-7; D is undetermined. CDR1 is SGHRS and CDR2 is YFSETQ in the germline V gene. This CDR3 contains 12 residues. Trimming cost V 0 bases and J 4 bases, with 5 bases left between them.

The rearrangement joins TRBV5-1 to TRBJ2-1; 10 bases fit TRBD2. The J segment lost 1 base and the V segment lost 4 bases, leaving 5 bases of the junction unmatched. The CDR3 extends over 16 amino acids. Germline values: CDR1 SGHRS, CDR2 YFSETQ. Here the CDR3 reads CASSRTSGQSYNEQFF. CDR3 DNA: TGCGCCAGCAGCCGGACTAGCGGTCAATCCTACAATGAGCAGTTCTTC.

The J gene is TRBJ1-5, the V gene TRBV2, with D unclear. Germline V gene data show CDR1 as SNHLY and CDR2 as FYNNEI. V shed 6 bases and J shed 4 bases, with 10 bases lying between them. The length of the CDR3 is 13 residues. The CDR3 sequence is CASSPTGNQPQHF. CDR3 nucleotide sequence: TGTGCCAGCAGCCCCACGGGGAATCAGCCCCAGCATTTT.

CDR3 nucleotide sequence: TGTGCCAGCAGCTTCACAGGGGTCTATGGCTACACCTTC. Translating it yields CASSFTGVYGYTF. The chain recombines TRBV5-4 with TRBJ1-2, with 7 nucleotides matching TRBD1. The V gene's germline CDR1 is SGHNT and CDR2 YYREEE (reference sequence). CDR3 length: 13 amino acids. The J segment lost 4 bases and the V segment lost 2 bases, leaving 2 bases of the junction unmatched. Looking up the rest from reference TRBV5-4 and TRBJ1-2 gives the full variable domain: ETGVTQSPTHLIKTRGQQVTLRCSSQSGHNTVSWYQQALGQGPQFIFQYYREEENGRGNFPPRFSGLQFPNYSSELNVNALELDDSALYLCASSFTGVYGYTFGSGTRLTVV.

Written as DNA, the CDR3 is TGTGCCAGCTCTAAAGGGAGCGGTGACTATGGCTACACCTTC. Translation gives CASSKGSGDYGYTF. The V call is TRBV18, the J call TRBJ1-2; D is ambiguous. In germline, CDR1 is KGHSH, CDR2 LQKENI. The CDR3 is 14 amino acids. V lost 6 bases to trimming and J lost 3 bases, with 14 bases between them.

The chain joins TRBV7-2 to TRBJ2-7; D is unresolved. V lost 0 bases to trimming and J lost 0 bases, with 9 bases between them. The CDR3 extends over 15 amino acids. The germline CDR1 and CDR2 sequences are SGHTA and FQGNSA. CDR3 in amino acids: CASSLAAVSSYEQYF. CDR3 in DNA: TGTGCCAGCAGCTTAGCGGCTGTCAGCTCCTACGAGCAGTACTTC. The full variable domain, its missing parts supplied by reference TRBV7-2 and TRBJ2-7, is GAGVSQSPSNKVTEKGKDVELRCDPISGHTALYWYRQSLGQGLEFLIYFQGNSAPDKSGLPSDRFSAERTGGSVSTLTIQRTQQEDSAVYLCASSLAAVSSYEQYFGPGTRLTVT.

The gene calls are TRBV7-8 and TRBJ2-1, with 16 bases that match TRBD2. Germline V lookup: CDR1 SGHVS, CDR2 FQNEAQ. V lost 3 bases and J lost 5; bases outside the gene matches: 13. This CDR3 is 20 amino acids long. This CDR3 reads CASSFGVPGTSGRVDNEQFF. CDR3 bases: TGTGCCAGCAGCTTCGGGGTCCCCGGGACTAGCGGGAGGGTGGACAATGAGCAGTTCTTC.

This rearrangement joins TRBV2 to TRBJ2-1; 16 positions agree with TRBD2. The CDR3 loop spans 15 amino acids. V gave up 6 bases and J gave up 5 bases; unmatched junction bases: 1. Germline assignment: CDR1 SNHLY and CDR2 FYNNEI. CDR3 sequence reads: CASSGTSGRDNEQFF. CDR3 nucleotides: TGTGCCAGCAGCGGGACTAGCGGGAGGGACAATGAGCAGTTCTTC.

The chain uses TRBV28 and TRBJ2-6, with a tentative D call TRBD2 (7 bases). CDR1 is MDHEN, CDR2 SYDVKM, per germline. This CDR3 region has 17 residues. V gave up 5 bases and J gave up 0 bases, with 14 bases separating them. The CDR3 reads CASSLAAGDSGANVLTF. CDR3 DNA: TGTGCCAGCAGTCTAGCGGCAGGGGACTCTGGGGCCAACGTCCTGACTTTC.

This clone was found a few times. The sample carries other DNA sequences with the same CDR3. The genes are TRBV5-1 and TRBJ2-1; D not resolved. The CDR3 loop spans 11 amino acids. Germline values: CDR1 SGHRS, CDR2 YFSETQ. The V and J ends lost 2 bases and 8 bases respectively, with 5 bases between them. In DNA, the CDR3 is TGCGCCAGCAGCTTTCTCTATGAGCAGTTCTTC. This encodes CASSFLYEQFF.

This clone was observed a few times. The chain carries TRBV29-1 and TRBJ1-2; 8 bases line up with TRBD1. The CDR3 spans 11 residues. J lost 10 bases, V lost 5 bases, and 6 bases had no gene match. CDR1 is SQVTM and CDR2 is ANQGSEA in the germline V gene. DNA of the CDR3: TGCAGCGTTATGGACAGGGAACTCTACACCTTC. It is translated as CSVMDRELYTF.

This chain joins TRBV28 and TRBJ2-2; 9 bases map to TRBD2. V was clipped by 4 bases and J by 6 bases; unmatched bases: 6. In germline, CDR1 is MDHEN, CDR2 SYDVKM. The CDR3 totals 15 residues. The CDR3: CASSWGLARAGELFF. The DNA for the CDR3 is TGTGCCAGCAGTTGGGGACTAGCTCGGGCCGGGGAGCTGTTTTTT.